This entry lists 20 T cell receptor beta chains sequenced from one sample in a study of shared clonotypes between healthy human individuals. Assay: immunoSEQ multiplex PCR; the TCRdb copy retains only in-frame clones and omits some. The sample carries 2 million to 3 million clones, approximately 94% recorded once. The sequencing input was naive CD4+ T cells from PBMCs. Subset described: CD45RA+ positively selected. The receptors were sampled from a man between 18 and 35 years old in good health. Some clones in this sample may be carry-over from other donors' samples.

This clone has only one observation. The chain carries TRBV7-9 and TRBJ2-3, with 8 nucleotides matching TRBD1. The CDR3 is 15 amino acids. The trim removed 5 bases at V and 6 bases at J, leaving 10 bases unmatched. Germline CDR1 and CDR2: SEHNR and FQNEAQ (reference sequence). CDR3 sequence (DNA): TGTGCCAGCAGCCCGGGACAGGTAAAGCGGGATACGCAGTATTTT. This codes for CASSPGQVKRDTQYF.

V is TRBV2 and J is TRBJ2-3, with D unresolved. V was trimmed by 5 bases and J by 0 bases, leaving 9 bases between them. Germline values: CDR1 SNHLY, CDR2 FYNNEI. The CDR3 is 14 amino acids. The CDR3 loop is CASSQGRSTDTQYF. DNA for the CDR3: TGTGCCAGCAGTCAAGGGCGTAGCACAGATACGCAGTATTTT.

The chain employs TRBV29-1 and TRBJ1-1; D is unresolved. V was clipped by 6 bases and J by 1 base, with 18 bases between them. Germline V CDR1 and CDR2: SQVTM, ANQGSEA. This CDR3 contains 15 residues. CDR3 DNA sequence: TGCAGCGTCAGTCTCACCGGGCGGAAGAACACTGAAGCTTTCTTT. Translating it yields CSVSLTGRKNTEAFF.

This sequence joins TRBV19 and TRBJ2-7; 12 bases align to TRBD2. The length of the CDR3 is 15 residues. Germline loops: CDR1 LNHDA, CDR2 SQIVND (reference sequence). V lost 5 bases and J lost 3; bases outside the gene matches: 5. The CDR3: CASSPTSGSLYEQYF. In nucleotides, the CDR3 is TGTGCCAGTAGTCCGACTAGCGGGAGTCTCTACGAGCAGTACTTC.

This clone turned up a few times. V usage is TRBV28 and J usage is TRBJ1-5, with D unclear. The germline CDR1 and CDR2 sequences are MDHEN and SYDVKM. The CDR3 is 16 amino acids. The germline V and J ends were trimmed by 5 bases and 2 bases, with 16 bases remaining between them. CDR3 amino acids: CASSQTYGVGNQPQHF. CDR3 DNA sequence: TGTGCCAGCAGTCAAACTTACGGGGTGGGCAATCAGCCCCAGCATTTT.

The J gene is TRBJ1-4, the V gene TRBV18; D uncertain. The length of the CDR3 is 14 residues. Germline CDR1 KGHSH, CDR2 LQKENI. V gave up 0 bases and J gave up 6 bases, with 8 bases separating them. The CDR3 bases are TGTGCCAGCTCACCACCAGGTGCCTATGAAAAACTGTTTTTT. Translating gives CASSPPGAYEKLFF.

With respect to this clone: This same CDR3 is encoded by further DNA sequences in the sample. The rearrangement links TRBV6-5 to TRBJ2-7; TRBD1 is a possible D gene (7 bases). Trimming pared 8 bases from V and 1 base from J, leaving 9 bases between. The CDR3 is 12 residues long. The V gene's germline CDR1 is MNHEY and CDR2 SVGAGI. This CDR3 is CASQGGSYEQYF. The CDR3 DNA reads TGTGCCAGCCAGGGGGGTTCCTACGAGCAGTACTTC.

J is TRBJ2-3 and V is TRBV2; 7 positions match TRBD1. The CDR3 has 14 amino acids. With V trimmed by 6 bases and J by 0 bases, 3 bases remained unmatched. The germline CDR1 and CDR2 sequences are SNHLY and FYNNEI. The CDR3 here is CASRGQPSTDTQYF. Here the CDR3 DNA reads TGTGCCAGCAGGGGACAGCCTAGCACAGATACGCAGTATTTT.

This chain links TRBV5-8 with TRBJ2-5; D not resolved. In germline, CDR1 is SGHTS, CDR2 YDEGEE. Trimming removed 1 base from V and 1 base from J, with 5 bases in between. The CDR3 is 13 amino acids. CDR3: CASSLRSQETQYF. Written as DNA, the CDR3 is TGTGCCAGCAGCTTGAGGAGCCAAGAGACCCAGTACTTC.

The chain couples TRBV5-1 to TRBJ2-2; TRBD1 agrees at 8 bases. The CDR3 totals 16 residues. V lost 2 bases, J lost 3 bases, and 6 bases stayed unmatched. The germline CDR1 and CDR2 sequences are SGHRS and YFSETQ. CDR3 residues: CASSFLGQGDTGELFF. In nucleotides, the CDR3 is TGCGCCAGCAGCTTTTTAGGACAGGGTGACACCGGGGAGCTGTTTTTT. Looking up the rest from reference TRBV5-1 and TRBJ2-2 gives the full variable domain: KAGVTQTPRYLIKTRGQQVTLSCSPISGHRSVSWYQQTPGQGLQFLFEYFSETQRNKGNFPGRFSGRQFSNSRSEMNVSTLELGDSALYLCASSFLGQGDTGELFFGEGSRLTVL.

The gene calls are TRBV4-1 and TRBJ2-7; 9 bases are a match to TRBD1. The CDR3 is made up of 17 amino acids. Germline CDR1 reads MGHRA; CDR2 reads YSYEKL. V dropped 4 bases and J dropped 6; count of bases not matched to a gene: 16. For the CDR3, the DNA is TGCGCCAGCAGCCCCTCAAAACCGGGACAGGGAACGCTCGAGCAGTACTTC. It specifies CASSPSKPGQGTLEQYF.

The chain has TRBV28 and TRBJ2-7; no clear D. This CDR3 comprises 17 residues. Germline V gives CDR1 MDHEN, CDR2 SYDVKM. With 6 bases removed from V and 0 bases from J, the gap between germline ends came to 21 bases. CDR3 protein: CASRSPDLNTISYEQYF. The CDR3 bases are TGTGCCAGCAGGTCCCCGGACCTGAATACGATCTCCTACGAGCAGTACTTC.

The rearrangement links TRBV10-3 to TRBJ1-1, with D possibly being TRBD1 (6 bases). V lost 3 bases to trimming and J lost 4 bases, with 15 bases between them. Germline lookup yields CDR1 ENHRY and CDR2 SYGVKD. The CDR3 has 15 residues. As DNA, the CDR3 is TGTGCCATCAGTGATTTGGGAACAGGGATCACTGAAGCTTTCTTT. Its translation: CAISDLGTGITEAFF.

The chain has TRBV15 and TRBJ1-6; 7 nucleotides match TRBD1. The CDR3 has 16 residues. From germline, CDR1 is LNHNV and CDR2 YYDKDF (reference sequence). Trimming at V came to 6 bases and at J to 3 bases, leaving 8 bases not matched to a gene. CDR3 amino acids: CATRKRQGRYNSPLHF. In DNA form, the CDR3 reads TGTGCCACCAGGAAGAGACAGGGCCGCTATAATTCACCCCTCCACTTT.

The chain carries TRBV19 and TRBJ2-7, with D tentatively TRBD2 (5 bases). Trimming took 3 bases from V and 2 from J, leaving 14 bases between them. Germline CDR1 reads LNHDA; CDR2 reads SQIVND (reference sequence). The length of the CDR3 is 15 residues. CDR3 amino acids: CASSIGRVSPYEQYF. The CDR3 coding sequence is TGTGCCAGTAGTATTGGGCGGGTCTCTCCCTACGAGCAGTACTTC.

This clone appeared a few times. The chain joins TRBV18 to TRBJ1-1, with D possibly being TRBD1 (6 bases). Germline-derived CDR1 and CDR2 are KGHSH and LQKENI. The CDR3 is 15 amino acids. V lost 0 bases and J 0 bases, leaving 8 bases between the germline ends. The CDR3 nucleotides are TGTGCCAGCTCACCACCGAGGACAGTGAACACTGAAGCTTTCTTT. Its translation: CASSPPRTVNTEAFF. Supplemented by reference TRBV18 and TRBJ1-1, the full variable domain reads NAGVMQNPRHLVRRRGQEARLRCSPMKGHSHVYWYRQLPEEGLKFMVYLQKENIIDESGMPKERFSAEFPKEGPSILRIQQVVRGDSAAYFCASSPPRTVNTEAFFGQGTRLTVV.

There are a few counts of this clone. The gene calls are TRBV9 and TRBJ1-1, with D perhaps matching TRBD1 (6 bases). Germline V gene data show CDR1 as SGDLS and CDR2 as YYNGEE. CDR3 size: 16 residues. V gave up 4 bases and J gave up 1 base, with 17 bases separating them. Written as DNA, the CDR3 is TGTGCCAGCAGCCCCCGACAGGCTACTACGAACACTGAAGCTTTCTTT. Protein product: CASSPRQATTNTEAFF.

In the case of this clone: Other DNA sequences in the sample encode the same CDR3. This chain uses TRBV5-1 with TRBJ2-3; D might be TRBD2 (6 bases). This CDR3 spans 15 amino acids. CDR1 is SGHRS and CDR2 is YFSETQ in the germline V gene. V was trimmed by 0 bases and J by 0 bases, leaving 8 bases between them. CDR3 loop: CASSLEAGSTDTQYF. The CDR3 DNA is TGCGCCAGCAGCTTGGAGGCGGGAAGCACAGATACGCAGTATTTT.

This chain uses TRBV11-3 with TRBJ2-2; D unresolved. The CDR3 contains 13 residues. CDR1 is SGHNT, CDR2 YENEEA, per germline. Trimming removed 3 bases at V and 4 bases at J, with 6 bases between. The DNA for the CDR3 is TGTGCCAGCAGCTTCGAAAGCACCGGGGAGCTGTTTTTT. Its protein product is CASSFESTGELFF. Drawing the rest from reference TRBV11-3 and TRBJ2-2, the complete variable domain is EAGVVQSPRYKIIEKKQPVAFWCNPISGHNTLYWYLQNLGQGPELLIRYENEEAVDDSQLPKDRFSAERLKGVDSTLKIQPAELGDSAVYLCASSFESTGELFFGEGSRLTVL.

The V and J genes are TRBV7-9 and TRBJ1-4; 10 bases fit TRBD1. This CDR3 is built from 16 residues. Trimming took 3 bases from V and 4 from J; bases not matched to a gene: 5. CDR1 and CDR2 from the germline V gene are SEHNR and FQNEAQ (reference sequence). The CDR3 bases are TGTGCCAGCAGCTTGGGACAGGGGCCCCGTAATGAAAAACTGTTTTTT. This sequence encodes CASSLGQGPRNEKLFF.